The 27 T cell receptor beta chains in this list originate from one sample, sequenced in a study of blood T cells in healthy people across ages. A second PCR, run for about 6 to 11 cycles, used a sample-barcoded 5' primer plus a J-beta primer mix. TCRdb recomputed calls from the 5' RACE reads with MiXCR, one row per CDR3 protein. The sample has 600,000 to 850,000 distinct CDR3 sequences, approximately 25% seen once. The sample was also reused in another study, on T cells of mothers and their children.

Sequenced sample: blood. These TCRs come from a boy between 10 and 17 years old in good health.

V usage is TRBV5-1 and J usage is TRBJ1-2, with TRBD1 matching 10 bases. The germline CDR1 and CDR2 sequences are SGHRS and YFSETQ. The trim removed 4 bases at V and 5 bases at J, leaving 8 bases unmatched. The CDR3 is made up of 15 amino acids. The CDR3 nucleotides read TGCGCCAGCAGCGATCCGGGACAGGGGAATTATGGCTACACCTTC. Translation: CASSDPGQGNYGYTF.

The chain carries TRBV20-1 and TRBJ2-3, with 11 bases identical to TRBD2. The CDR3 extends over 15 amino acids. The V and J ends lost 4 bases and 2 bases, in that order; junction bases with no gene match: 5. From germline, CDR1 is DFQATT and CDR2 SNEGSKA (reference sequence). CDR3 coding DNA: TGCAGTGCTACCAGGGGACTAGCGGTCACAGATACGCAGTATTTT. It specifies CSATRGLAVTDTQYF.

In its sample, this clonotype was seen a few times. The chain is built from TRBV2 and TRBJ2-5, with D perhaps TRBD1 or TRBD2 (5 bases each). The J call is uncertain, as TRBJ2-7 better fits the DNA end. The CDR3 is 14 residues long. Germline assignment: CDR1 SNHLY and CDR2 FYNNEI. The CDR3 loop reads CASSEWGSGYEQYF. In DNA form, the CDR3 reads TGTGCCAGCAGTGAATGGGGGAGCGGTTACGAGCAGTACTTC.

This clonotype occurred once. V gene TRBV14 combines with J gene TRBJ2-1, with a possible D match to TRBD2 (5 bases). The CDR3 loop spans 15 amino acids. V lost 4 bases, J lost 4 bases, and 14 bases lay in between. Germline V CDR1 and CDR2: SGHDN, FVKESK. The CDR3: CASSLLGSAYNEQFF. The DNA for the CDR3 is TGTGCCAGCAGCCTCCTAGGGAGCGCATACAATGAGCAGTTCTTC.

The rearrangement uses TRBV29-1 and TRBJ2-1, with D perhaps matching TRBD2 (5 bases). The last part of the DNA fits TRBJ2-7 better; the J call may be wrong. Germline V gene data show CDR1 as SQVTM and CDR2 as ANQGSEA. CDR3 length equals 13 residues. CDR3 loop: CSAVGGEGYEQYF. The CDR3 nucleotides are TGCAGCGCCGTCGGCGGTGAGGGTTACGAGCAGTACTTC.

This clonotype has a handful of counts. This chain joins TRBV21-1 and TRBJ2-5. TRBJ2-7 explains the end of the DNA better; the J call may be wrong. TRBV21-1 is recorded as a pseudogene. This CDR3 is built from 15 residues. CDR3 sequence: CASSKASMVSYEQYF. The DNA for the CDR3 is TGTGCCAGCAGCAAAGCGTCTATGGTTTCCTACGAGCAGTACTTC.

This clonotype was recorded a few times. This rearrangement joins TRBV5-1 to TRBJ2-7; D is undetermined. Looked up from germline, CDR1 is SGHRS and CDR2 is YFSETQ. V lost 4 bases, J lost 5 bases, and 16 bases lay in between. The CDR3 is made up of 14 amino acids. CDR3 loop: CASSPIESSHEQYF. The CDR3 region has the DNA TGCGCCAGCAGCCCCATCGAGAGTAGCCACGAGCAGTACTTC.

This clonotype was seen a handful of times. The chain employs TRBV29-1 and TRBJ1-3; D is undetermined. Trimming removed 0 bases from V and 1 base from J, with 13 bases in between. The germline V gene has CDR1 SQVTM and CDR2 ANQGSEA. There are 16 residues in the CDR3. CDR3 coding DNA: TGCAGCGTTGAAGATGGCAGAAAGGATTCTGGAAACACCATATATTTT. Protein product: CSVEDGRKDSGNTIYF.

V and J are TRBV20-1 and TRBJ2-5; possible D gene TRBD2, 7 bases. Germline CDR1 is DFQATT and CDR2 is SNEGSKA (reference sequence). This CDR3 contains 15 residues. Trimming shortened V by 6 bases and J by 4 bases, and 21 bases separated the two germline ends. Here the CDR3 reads CSAPIGGVQLETQYF. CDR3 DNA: TGCAGTGCCCCTATAGGGGGGGTCCAATTAGAGACCCAGTACTTC.

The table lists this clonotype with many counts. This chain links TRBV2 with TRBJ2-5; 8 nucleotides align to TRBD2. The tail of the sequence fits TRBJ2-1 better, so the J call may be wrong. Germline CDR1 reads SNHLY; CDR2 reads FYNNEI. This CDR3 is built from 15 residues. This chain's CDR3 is CASSDLAGLYNEQFF. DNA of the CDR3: TGTGCCAGCAGTGACCTAGCGGGCCTCTACAATGAGCAGTTCTTC.

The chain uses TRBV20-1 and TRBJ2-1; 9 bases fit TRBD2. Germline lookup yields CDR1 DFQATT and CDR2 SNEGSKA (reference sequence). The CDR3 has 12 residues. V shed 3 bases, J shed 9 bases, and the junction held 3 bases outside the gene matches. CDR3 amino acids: CSARLAGSEQFF. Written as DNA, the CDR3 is TGCAGTGCTAGGCTAGCGGGGTCTGAGCAGTTCTTC.

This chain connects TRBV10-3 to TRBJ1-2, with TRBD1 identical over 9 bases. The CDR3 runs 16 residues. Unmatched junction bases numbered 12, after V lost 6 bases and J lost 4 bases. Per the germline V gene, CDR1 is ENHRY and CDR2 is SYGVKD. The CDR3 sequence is CAIRTTPGQGVYGYTF. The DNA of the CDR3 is TGTGCCATCAGGACCACTCCGGGACAGGGAGTCTATGGCTACACCTTC.

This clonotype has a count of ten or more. The CDR3 DNA sequence: TGCAGCGTTGAAGATGGGACAGCCCTTCAGTACTTC. Translation: CSVEDGTALQYF. This chain uses TRBV29-1 with TRBJ2-4; 7 bases agree with TRBD1. CDR1 SQVTM and CDR2 ANQGSEA come from the germline V gene. There are 12 residues in the CDR3. Trimming took 0 bases from V and 11 from J; bases not matched to a gene: 4.

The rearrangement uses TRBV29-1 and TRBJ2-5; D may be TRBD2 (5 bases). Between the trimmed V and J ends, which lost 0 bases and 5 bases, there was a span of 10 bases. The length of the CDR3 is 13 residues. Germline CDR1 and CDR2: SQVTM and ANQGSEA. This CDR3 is CSVEDPGEETQYF. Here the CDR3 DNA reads TGCAGCGTTGAAGATCCCGGGGAGGAGACCCAGTACTTC. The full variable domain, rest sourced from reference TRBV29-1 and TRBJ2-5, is SAVISQKPSRDICQRGTSLTIQCQVDSQVTMMFWYRQQPGQSLTLIATANQGSEATYESGFVIDKFPISRPNLTFSTLTVSNMSPEDSSIYLCSVEDPGEETQYFGPGTRLLVL.

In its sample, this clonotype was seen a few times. CDR3 protein: CASSLAPRGWGQETQYF. The CDR3 DNA sequence: TGCGCCAGCAGCTTGGCCCCAAGGGGCTGGGGCCAAGAGACCCAGTACTTC. The chain carries TRBV5-1 and TRBJ2-5; possibly TRBD1 for D (5 bases). From germline, CDR1 is SGHRS and CDR2 YFSETQ. This CDR3 spans 17 amino acids. Trimming removed 0 bases at V and 1 base at J, with 16 bases between.

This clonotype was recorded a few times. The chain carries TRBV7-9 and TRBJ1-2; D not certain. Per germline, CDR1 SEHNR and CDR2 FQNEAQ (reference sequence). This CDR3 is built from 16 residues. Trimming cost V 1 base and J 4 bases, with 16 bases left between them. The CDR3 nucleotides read TGTGCCAGCAGCTTAGGTACCAGGCAGACTATCTATGGCTACACCTTC. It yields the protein CASSLGTRQTIYGYTF.

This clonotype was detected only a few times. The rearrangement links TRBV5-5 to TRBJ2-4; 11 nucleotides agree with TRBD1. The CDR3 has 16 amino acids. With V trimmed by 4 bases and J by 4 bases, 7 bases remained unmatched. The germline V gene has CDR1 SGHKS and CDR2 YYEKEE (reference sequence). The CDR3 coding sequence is TGTGCCAGCAGCGGGGGACAGGGGGGACCAAAAAACATTCAGTACTTC. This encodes CASSGGQGGPKNIQYF.

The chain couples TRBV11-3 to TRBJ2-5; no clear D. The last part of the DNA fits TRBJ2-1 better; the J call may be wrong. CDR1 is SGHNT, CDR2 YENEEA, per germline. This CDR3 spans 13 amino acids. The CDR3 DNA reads TGTGCCAGCAGCCTCCGGTATAGCCGCGAGCAGTTCTTC. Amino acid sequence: CASSLRYSREQFF.

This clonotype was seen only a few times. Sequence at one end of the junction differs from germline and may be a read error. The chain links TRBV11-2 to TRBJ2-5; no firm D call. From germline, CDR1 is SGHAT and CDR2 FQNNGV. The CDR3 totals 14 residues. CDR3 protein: CASSLGKYQEAQYF. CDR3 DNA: TGTGCCAGCAGCTTAGGAAAGTACCAAGAGGCCCAGTACTTC.

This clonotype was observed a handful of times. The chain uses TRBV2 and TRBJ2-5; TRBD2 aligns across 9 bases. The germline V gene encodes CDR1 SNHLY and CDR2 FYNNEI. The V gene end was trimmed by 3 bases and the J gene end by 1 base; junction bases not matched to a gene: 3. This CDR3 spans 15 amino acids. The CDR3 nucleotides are TGTGCCAGCAGTGAGGGTAGCGGGGGCCAAGAGACCCAGTACTTC. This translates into CASSEGSGGQETQYF.

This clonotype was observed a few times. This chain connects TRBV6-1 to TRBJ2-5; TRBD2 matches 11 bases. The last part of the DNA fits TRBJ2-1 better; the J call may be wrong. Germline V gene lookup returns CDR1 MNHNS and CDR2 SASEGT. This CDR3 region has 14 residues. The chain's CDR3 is CAMATSGIWNEQFF. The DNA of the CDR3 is TGTGCCATGGCGACTAGCGGGATTTGGAATGAGCAGTTCTTC.

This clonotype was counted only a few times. As DNA, the CDR3 is TGTGCCAGCAGCCAAGTGGACCCAAGCACAGATACGCAGTATTTT. Amino acids: CASSQVDPSTDTQYF. The chain is built from TRBV4-2 and TRBJ2-3, with unresolved D. Germline V lookup: CDR1 LGHNA, CDR2 YNFKEQ. This CDR3 is 15 amino acids long. Trimming cost V 1 base and J 0 bases, with 8 bases left between them.

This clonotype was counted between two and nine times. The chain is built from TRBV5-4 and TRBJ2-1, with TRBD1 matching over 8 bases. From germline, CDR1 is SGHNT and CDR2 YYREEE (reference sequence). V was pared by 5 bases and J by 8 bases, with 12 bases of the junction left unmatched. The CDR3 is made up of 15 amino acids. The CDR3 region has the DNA TGTGCCAGCAGTCGGCCGGACAGGGTAATTGATGAGCAGTTCTTC. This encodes CASSRPDRVIDEQFF. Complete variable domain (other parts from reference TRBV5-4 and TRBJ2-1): ETGVTQSPTHLIKTRGQQVTLRCSSQSGHNTVSWYQQALGQGPQFIFQYYREEENGRGNFPPRFSGLQFPNYSSELNVNALELDDSALYLCASSRPDRVIDEQFFGPGTRLTVL.

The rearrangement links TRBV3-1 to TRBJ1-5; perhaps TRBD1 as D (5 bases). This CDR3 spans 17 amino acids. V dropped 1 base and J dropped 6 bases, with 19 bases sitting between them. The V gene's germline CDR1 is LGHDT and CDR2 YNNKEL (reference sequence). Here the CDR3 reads CASSQGWGGRGAQPQHF. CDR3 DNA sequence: TGTGCCAGCAGCCAAGGTTGGGGGGGAAGAGGGGCTCAGCCCCAGCATTTT.

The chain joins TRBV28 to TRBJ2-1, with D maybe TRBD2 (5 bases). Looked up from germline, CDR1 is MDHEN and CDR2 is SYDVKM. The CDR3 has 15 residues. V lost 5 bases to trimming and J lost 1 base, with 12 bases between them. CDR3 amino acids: CASSPQRLSYNEQFF. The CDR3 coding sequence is TGTGCCAGCAGTCCACAGCGGTTATCCTACAATGAGCAGTTCTTC.

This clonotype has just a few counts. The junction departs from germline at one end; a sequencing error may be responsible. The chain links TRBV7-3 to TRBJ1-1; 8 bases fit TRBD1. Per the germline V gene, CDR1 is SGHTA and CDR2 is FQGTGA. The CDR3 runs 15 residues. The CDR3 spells CASSLEGPGQGETFF. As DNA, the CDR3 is TGTGCCAGCAGCTTAGAAGGCCCAGGACAGGGTGAAACTTTCTTT.

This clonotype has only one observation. CDR3 sequence: CASSQGNRAYGYTF. CDR3 DNA sequence: TGTGCCAGCAGTCAGGGTAACCGAGCCTATGGCTACACCTTC. The chain recombines TRBV12-3 or TRBV12-4 with TRBJ1-2; possible D gene TRBD1, 5 bases. Between the trimmed V and J ends, which lost 5 bases and 4 bases, there was a span of 14 bases. There are 14 residues in the CDR3.